This paragraph covers one T cell receptor beta chain sequence. Its specificity is not known. These data come from a study of shared clonotypes between healthy human individuals. Study-level background: Donors, aged 18 to 49, were a couple of women and a few men. Every donor yielded three CD4 naive, three CD4 memory, two CD8 naive and one CD8 memory plate. Study-level results: Generation probability values for non-shared clonotypes were lower than those for clonotypes shared by all four donors.

The table came from immunoSEQ multiplex PCR; TCRdb's copy has only in-frame clones and leaves some out. The sample has about 2.4 million clones; around 90% are singletons. The length of the CDR3 is 11 residues. Germline V CDR1 and CDR2: LNHNV, YYDKDF (reference sequence). Trimming shortened V by 9 bases and J by 7 bases, and 12 bases separated the two germline ends. This TCR came from a man younger than 35 in good health. Sequencing used naive CD4+ T cells sorted from blood. As for subset: CD45RA+ positively selected. The chain employs TRBV15 and TRBJ2-5; D is uncertain. The CDR3 DNA reads TGTGCCACTCTTGGGTACGGGACCCAGTACTTC. Its protein product is CATLGYGTQYF. Full variable domain (rest looked up from reference TRBV15 and TRBJ2-5): DAMVIQNPRYQVTQFGKPVTLSCSQTLNHNVMYWYQQKSSQAPKLLFHYYDKDFNNEADTPDNFQSRRPNTSFCFLDIRSPGLGDTAMYLCATLGYGTQYFGPGTRLLVL.